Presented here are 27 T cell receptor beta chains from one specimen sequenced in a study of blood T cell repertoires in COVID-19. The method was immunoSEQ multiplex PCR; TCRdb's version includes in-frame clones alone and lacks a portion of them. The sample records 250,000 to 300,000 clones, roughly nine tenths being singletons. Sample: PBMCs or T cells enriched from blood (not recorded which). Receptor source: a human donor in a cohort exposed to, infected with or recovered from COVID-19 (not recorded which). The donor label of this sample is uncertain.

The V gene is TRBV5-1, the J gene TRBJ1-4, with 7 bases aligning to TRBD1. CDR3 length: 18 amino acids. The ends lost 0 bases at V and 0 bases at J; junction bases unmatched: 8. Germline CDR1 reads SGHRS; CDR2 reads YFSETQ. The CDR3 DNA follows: TGCGCCAGCAGCTTGGGGTTGACAGGGCAATCAACTAATGAAAAACTGTTTTTT. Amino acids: CASSLGLTGQSTNEKLFF.

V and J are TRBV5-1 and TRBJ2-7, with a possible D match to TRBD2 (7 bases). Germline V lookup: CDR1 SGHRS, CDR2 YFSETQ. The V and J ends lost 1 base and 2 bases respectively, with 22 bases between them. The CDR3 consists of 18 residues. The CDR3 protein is CASSLRKGGALRTYEQYF. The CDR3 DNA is TGCGCCAGCAGCTTGAGGAAAGGGGGGGCGTTAAGGACCTACGAGCAGTACTTC.

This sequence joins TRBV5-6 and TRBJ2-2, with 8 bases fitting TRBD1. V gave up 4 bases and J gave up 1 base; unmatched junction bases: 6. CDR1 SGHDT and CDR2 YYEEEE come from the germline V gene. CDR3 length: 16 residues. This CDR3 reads CASSDTGTGNTGELFF. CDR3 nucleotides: TGTGCCAGCAGCGATACCGGGACAGGGAACACCGGGGAGCTGTTTTTT.

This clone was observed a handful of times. The CDR3 DNA follows: TGCGCCAGCAGCCTCCAGCGGGGGAACCCACAGTACGAGCAGTACTTC. Its protein product is CASSLQRGNPQYEQYF. The rearrangement uses TRBV4-1 and TRBJ2-7; 8 nucleotides match TRBD2. The CDR3 extends over 16 amino acids. CDR1 MGHRA and CDR2 YSYEKL come from the germline V gene. J lost 4 bases, V lost 4 bases, and 12 bases had no gene match.

The CDR3 region has the DNA TGTGCCAGCAGCCCCGGGACAGAGATGAACACTGAAGCTTTCTTT. This encodes CASSPGTEMNTEAFF. The chain links TRBV13 to TRBJ1-1, with 7 bases identical to TRBD1. The trim removed 5 bases at V and 0 bases at J, leaving 6 bases unmatched. The CDR3 totals 15 residues. Germline V gene sequence: CDR1 PRHDT, CDR2 FYEKMQ (reference sequence). The whole variable domain, remainder taken from reference TRBV13 and TRBJ1-1, is AAGVIQSPRHLIKEKRETATLKCYPIPRHDTVYWYQQGPGQDPQFLISFYEKMQSDKGSIPDRFSAQQFSDYHSELNMSSLELGDSALYFCASSPGTEMNTEAFFGQGTRLTVV.

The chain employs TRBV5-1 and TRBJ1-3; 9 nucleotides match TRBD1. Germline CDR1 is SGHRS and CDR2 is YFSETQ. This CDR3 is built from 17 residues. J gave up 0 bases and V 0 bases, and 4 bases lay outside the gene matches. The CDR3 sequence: CASSLGMTGGSGNTIYF. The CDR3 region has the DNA TGCGCCAGCAGCTTGGGGATGACAGGGGGCTCTGGAAACACCATATATTTT.

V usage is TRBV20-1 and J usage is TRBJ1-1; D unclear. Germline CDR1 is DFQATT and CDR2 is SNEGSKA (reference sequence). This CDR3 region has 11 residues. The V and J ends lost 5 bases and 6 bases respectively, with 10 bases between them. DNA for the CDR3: TGCAGTGCTGCCGAGAAACCTGAAGCTTTCTTT. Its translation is CSAAEKPEAFF.

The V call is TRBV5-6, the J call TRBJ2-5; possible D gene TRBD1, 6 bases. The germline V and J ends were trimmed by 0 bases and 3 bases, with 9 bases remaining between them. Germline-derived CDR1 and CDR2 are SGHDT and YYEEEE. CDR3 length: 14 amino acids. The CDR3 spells CASSLGGLEETQYF. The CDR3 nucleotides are TGTGCCAGCAGCTTGGGGGGGCTGGAAGAGACCCAGTACTTC.

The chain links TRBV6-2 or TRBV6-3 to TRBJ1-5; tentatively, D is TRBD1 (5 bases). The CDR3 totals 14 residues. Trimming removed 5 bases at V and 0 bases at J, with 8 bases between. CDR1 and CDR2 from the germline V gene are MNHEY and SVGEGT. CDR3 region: CASSLRVSNQPQHF. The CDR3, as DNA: TGTGCCAGCAGTCTCAGGGTTAGCAATCAGCCCCAGCATTTT.

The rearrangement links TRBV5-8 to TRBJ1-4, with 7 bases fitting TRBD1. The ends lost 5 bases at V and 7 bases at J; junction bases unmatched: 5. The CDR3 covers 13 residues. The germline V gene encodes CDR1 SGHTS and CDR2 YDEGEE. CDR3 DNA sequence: TGTGCCAGCAGGAGGACAGGTGTTGAAAAACTGTTTTTT. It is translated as CASRRTGVEKLFF.

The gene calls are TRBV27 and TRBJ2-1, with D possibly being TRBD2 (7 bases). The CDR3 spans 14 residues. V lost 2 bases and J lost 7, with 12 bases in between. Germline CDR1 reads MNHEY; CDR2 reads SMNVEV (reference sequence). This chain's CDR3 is CASSLGGAINEQFF. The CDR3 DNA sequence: TGTGCCAGCAGTTTAGGGGGGGCCATTAATGAGCAGTTCTTC.

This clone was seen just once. This CDR3 is CASSTSTDTQYF. Here the CDR3 DNA reads TGTGCCAGCAGTACTAGCACAGATACGCAGTATTTT. V usage is TRBV7-2 and J usage is TRBJ2-3; D not certain. V gave up 6 bases and J gave up 0 bases, with 4 bases separating them. The germline CDR1 and CDR2 sequences are SGHTA and FQGNSA. The CDR3 loop spans 12 amino acids. Combining the CDR3 with reference TRBV7-2 and TRBJ2-3 gives the whole variable domain GAGVSQSPSNKVTEKGKDVELRCDPISGHTALYWYRQSLGQGLEFLIYFQGNSAPDKSGLPSDRFSAERTGGSVSTLTIQRTQQEDSAVYLCASSTSTDTQYFGPGTRLTVL.

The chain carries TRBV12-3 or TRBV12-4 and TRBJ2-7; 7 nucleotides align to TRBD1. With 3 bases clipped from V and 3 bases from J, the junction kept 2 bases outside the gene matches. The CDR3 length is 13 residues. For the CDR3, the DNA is TGTGCCAGCAGTTTTGGGACAGACTACGAGCAGTACTTC. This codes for CASSFGTDYEQYF.

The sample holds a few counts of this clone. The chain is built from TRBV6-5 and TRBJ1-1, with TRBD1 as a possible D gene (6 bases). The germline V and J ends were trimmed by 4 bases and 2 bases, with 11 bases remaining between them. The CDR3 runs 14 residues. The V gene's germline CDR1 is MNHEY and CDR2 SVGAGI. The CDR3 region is CASSLSQGNTEAFF. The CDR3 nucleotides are TGTGCCAGCAGTTTATCACAGGGAAACACTGAAGCTTTCTTT.

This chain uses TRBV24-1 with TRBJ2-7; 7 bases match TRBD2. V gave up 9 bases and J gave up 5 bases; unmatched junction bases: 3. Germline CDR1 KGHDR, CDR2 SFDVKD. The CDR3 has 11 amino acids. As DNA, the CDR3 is TGTGCCACCGGGGAGGGTAACGAGCAGTACTTC. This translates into CATGEGNEQYF.

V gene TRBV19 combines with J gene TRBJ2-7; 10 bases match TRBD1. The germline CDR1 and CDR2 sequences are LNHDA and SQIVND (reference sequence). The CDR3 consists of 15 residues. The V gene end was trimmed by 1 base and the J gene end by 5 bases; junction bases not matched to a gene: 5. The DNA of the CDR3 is TGTGCCAGTAGTATAGGTCGACAGGGGGCACACGAGCAGTACTTC. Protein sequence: CASSIGRQGAHEQYF.

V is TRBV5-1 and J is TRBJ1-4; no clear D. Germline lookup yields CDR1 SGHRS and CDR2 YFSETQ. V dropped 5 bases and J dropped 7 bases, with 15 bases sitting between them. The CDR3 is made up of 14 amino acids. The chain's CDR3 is CASRGREYGEKLFF. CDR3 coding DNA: TGCGCCAGCAGGGGGAGGGAGTATGGTGAAAAACTGTTTTTT. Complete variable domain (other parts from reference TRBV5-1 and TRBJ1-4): KAGVTQTPRYLIKTRGQQVTLSCSPISGHRSVSWYQQTPGQGLQFLFEYFSETQRNKGNFPGRFSGRQFSNSRSEMNVSTLELGDSALYLCASRGREYGEKLFFGSGTQLSVL.

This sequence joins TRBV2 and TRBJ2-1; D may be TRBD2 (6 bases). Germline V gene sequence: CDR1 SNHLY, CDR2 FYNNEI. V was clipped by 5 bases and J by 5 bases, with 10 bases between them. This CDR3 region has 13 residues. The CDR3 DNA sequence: TGTGCCAGCAGTCCCGGCGGGGACAATGAGCAGTTCTTC. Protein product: CASSPGGDNEQFF.

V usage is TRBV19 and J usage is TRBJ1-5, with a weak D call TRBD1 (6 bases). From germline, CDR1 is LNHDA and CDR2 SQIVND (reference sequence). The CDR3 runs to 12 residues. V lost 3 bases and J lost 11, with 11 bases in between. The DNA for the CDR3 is TGTGCCAGTAGTATTTTGTCAGGGGCCCAGCATTTT. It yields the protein CASSILSGAQHF.

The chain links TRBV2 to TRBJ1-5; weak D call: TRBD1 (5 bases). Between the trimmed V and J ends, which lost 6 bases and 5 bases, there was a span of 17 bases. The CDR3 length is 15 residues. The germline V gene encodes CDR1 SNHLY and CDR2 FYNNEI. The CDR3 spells CASRGGSGGYQPQHF. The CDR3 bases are TGTGCCAGCAGGGGGGGATCGGGAGGGTATCAGCCCCAGCATTTT.

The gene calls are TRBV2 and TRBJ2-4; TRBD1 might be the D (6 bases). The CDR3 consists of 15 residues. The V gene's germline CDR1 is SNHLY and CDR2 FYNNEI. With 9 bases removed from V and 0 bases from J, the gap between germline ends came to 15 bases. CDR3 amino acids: CASRGQLIAKNIQYF. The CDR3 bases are TGTGCCAGTCGCGGACAGCTAATAGCCAAAAACATTCAGTACTTC.

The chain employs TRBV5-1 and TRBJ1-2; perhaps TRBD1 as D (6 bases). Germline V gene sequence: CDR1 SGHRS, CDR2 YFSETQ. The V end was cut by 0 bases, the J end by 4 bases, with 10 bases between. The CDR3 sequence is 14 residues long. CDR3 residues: CASSLDRALYGYTF. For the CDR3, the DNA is TGCGCCAGCAGCTTGGACAGGGCCCTCTATGGCTACACCTTC.

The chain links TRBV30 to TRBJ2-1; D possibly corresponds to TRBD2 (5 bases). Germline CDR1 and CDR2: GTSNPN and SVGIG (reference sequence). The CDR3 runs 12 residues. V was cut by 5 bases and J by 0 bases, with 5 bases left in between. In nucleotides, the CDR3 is TGTGCCTGGGGGAGCTCCTACAATGAGCAGTTCTTC. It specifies CAWGSSYNEQFF.

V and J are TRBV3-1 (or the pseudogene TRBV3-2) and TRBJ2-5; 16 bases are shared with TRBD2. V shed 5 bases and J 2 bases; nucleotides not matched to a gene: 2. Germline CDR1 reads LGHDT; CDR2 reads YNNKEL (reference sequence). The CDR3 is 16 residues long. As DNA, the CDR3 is TGTGCCAGCAGCTCGGGACTAGCGGGGGGGCAAGAGACCCAGTACTTC. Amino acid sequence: CASSSGLAGGQETQYF.

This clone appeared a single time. For the CDR3, the DNA is TGTGCCAGCAGTTTGGTACAGGCTGAGACCCAGTACTTC. Translation gives CASSLVQAETQYF. The V gene is TRBV12-3 or TRBV12-4, the J gene TRBJ2-5, with D tentatively TRBD1 (5 bases). The CDR3 extends over 13 amino acids. V was cut by 3 bases and J by 5 bases, with 10 bases left in between.

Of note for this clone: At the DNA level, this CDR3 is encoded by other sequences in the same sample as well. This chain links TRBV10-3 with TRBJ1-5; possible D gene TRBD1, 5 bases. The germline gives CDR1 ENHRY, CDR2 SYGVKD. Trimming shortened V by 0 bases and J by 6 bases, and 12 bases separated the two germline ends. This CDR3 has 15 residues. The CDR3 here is CAISESTGGGQPQHF. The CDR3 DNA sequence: TGTGCCATCAGTGAGTCGACCGGGGGAGGTCAGCCCCAGCATTTT.

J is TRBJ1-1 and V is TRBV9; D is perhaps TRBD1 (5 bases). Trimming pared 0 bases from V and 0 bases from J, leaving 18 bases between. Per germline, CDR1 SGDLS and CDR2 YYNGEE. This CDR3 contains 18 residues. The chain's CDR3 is CASSVGVRAISMNTEAFF. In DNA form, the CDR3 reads TGTGCCAGCAGCGTAGGAGTCAGGGCCATCAGCATGAACACTGAAGCTTTCTTT.